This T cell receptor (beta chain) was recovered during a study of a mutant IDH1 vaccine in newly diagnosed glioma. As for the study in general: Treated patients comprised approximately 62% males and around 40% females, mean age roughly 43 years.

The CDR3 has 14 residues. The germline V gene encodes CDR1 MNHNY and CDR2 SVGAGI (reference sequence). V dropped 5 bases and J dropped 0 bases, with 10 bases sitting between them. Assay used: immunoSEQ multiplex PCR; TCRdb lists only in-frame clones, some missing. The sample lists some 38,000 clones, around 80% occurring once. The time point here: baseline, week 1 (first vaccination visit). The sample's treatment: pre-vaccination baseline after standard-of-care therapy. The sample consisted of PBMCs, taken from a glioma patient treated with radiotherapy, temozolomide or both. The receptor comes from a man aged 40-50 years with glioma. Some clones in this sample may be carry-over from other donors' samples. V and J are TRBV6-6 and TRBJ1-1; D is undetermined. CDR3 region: CASSRTEMNTEAFF. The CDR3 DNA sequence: TGTGCCAGCAGTCGGACGGAGATGAACACTGAAGCTTTCTTT.